This record looks at one T cell receptor (beta chain) sequence and its context. The target of this receptor is not known. No base quality information exists; no much larger clone differs at one position. The record originates from a study of OX40 agonist ivuxolimab in advanced cancers. Background for the entire study: Ivuxolimab was an agonistic, fully human IgG2 monoclonal antibody directed against OX40 (CD134), a costimulatory receptor. Intravenous ivuxolimab was administered to patients every 2 weeks at six dose levels: 0.01, 0.1, 0.3, 1.5, 3 and 10 mg/kg. Of the 50 to 55 dose-escalation patients, hepatocellular carcinoma was present in around 20, melanoma in approximately 15, renal cell carcinoma in 9 and head and neck cancer in 9. In the dose-escalation cohort, 65% to 90% of patients were male, and the mean age was around 60 years, with a range of roughly 20 to 85. Prior anti-PD-1, anti-PD-L1 or anti-CTLA-4 therapy was permitted, and 40% of dose-escalation patients had received checkpoint inhibitors. Three dose-escalation patients achieved partial responses, one with hepatocellular carcinoma and two with cutaneous melanoma. Peripheral TCRbeta sequencing was intended to test whether TCR sequence diversity was altered and clonal T-cell expansion was caused by ivuxolimab. The paper covers the monotherapy dose-escalation part of the phase I ivuxolimab trial, which included N of about 51 patients.

The trial excluded patients who had a history of autoimmune disease or who were on systemic immunosuppression. Peripheral blood for TCR sequencing was collected from all dose cohorts at baseline, on cycle 4 day 1, and on cycle 7 day 1. Samples were obtained from an open-label, multicenter, first-in-human phase I dose-escalation trial of ivuxolimab. Adults with locally advanced or metastatic melanoma, renal cell, hepatocellular, or head and neck squamous cell carcinoma were enrolled in the trial. Before TCR sequencing, CD4+ and CD8+ T cells were separately sorted from peripheral blood. Overall results and qualifications from the work: After ivuxolimab, CD8+ T cells had more expanded clones than CD4+ T cells on average. In the 0.1-3.0 mg/kg groups, partial responders had among the lowest normalized peripheral clonal expansion, particularly in CD8+ T cells. The antigen specificity of the peripheral T cells that underwent clonal expansion was not determined. Low levels of normalized T-cell clonal expansion were also shown by some nonresponding patients. At doses of 0.1 to 3.0 mg/kg, clonal expansion of both CD4+ and CD8+ T cells in blood was seen between baseline and week 6.

For sequencing of the TCRbeta CDR3 region, genomic DNA was extracted from the sorted cells. TCRbeta CDR3 regions were sequenced using the immunoSEQ Assay. The clones in this table, taken by TCRdb from immuneACCESS, are in-frame only. Not every clone is retained; where verified, under half of the shortfall comes from an unresolved V gene, and the cause of the rest is unknown. The sample table lists about 56,000 clones, around nine tenths of them with a count of one. The ten largest make up approximately 25% of the sample. The material sequenced was CD4+ or CD8+ T cells sorted from blood, taken in a trial of the OX40 agonist ivuxolimab. This TCR derives from an adult with an advanced solid tumor such as melanoma, head and neck, liver or kidney cancer.

The CDR3 region has the sequence CSVELTADSYEQYF. The nucleotide sequence is given as TGCAGCGTTGAACTGACAGCCGATTCCTACGAGCAGTACTTC. The receptor chain draws on TRBV29-1 and TRBJ2-7; TRBD1 is perhaps the D gene, given 5 matching bases. The germline V gene sets CDR1 to SQVTM and CDR2 to ANQGSEA. Deletion took 2 bases off V and 1 base off J, with a span of 12 bases between the germline ends. The CDR3 spans 14 residues, from the cysteine through the phenylalanine. Left in the record is the CDR3 DNA by itself, 42 bases read in frame from the first base.